This TCR beta chain was obtained from a study of blood T cells in healthy people across ages. This clonotype was seen more than once but under ten times. Its antigen is not known. Sample-barcoded 5' priming and a J-beta primer mix drove a second PCR of 7 to 11 cycles. TCRdb analysed the 5' RACE reads with MiXCR anew, one entry per CDR3 protein. The table lists about 580,000 distinct CDR3 sequences, 45% to 55% of them singletons. There are 16 residues in the CDR3. Losses at the gene ends were 8 bases for V and 0 bases for J; bases not matched to a gene: 9. Per germline, CDR1 MNHNS and CDR2 SASEGT. Study-wide results and caveats: Roughly linear age-related decline in beta diversity appeared, significant by age 40.

The chain carries TRBV6-1 and TRBJ1-4, with 7 bases aligning to TRBD1. The TCR comes from a man older than 75 in good health. What was sequenced was blood. CDR3 sequence (DNA): TGTGCCAGCCGACGACAGGGCTCTGCAACTAATGAAAAACTGTTTTTT. This codes for CASRRQGSATNEKLFF.